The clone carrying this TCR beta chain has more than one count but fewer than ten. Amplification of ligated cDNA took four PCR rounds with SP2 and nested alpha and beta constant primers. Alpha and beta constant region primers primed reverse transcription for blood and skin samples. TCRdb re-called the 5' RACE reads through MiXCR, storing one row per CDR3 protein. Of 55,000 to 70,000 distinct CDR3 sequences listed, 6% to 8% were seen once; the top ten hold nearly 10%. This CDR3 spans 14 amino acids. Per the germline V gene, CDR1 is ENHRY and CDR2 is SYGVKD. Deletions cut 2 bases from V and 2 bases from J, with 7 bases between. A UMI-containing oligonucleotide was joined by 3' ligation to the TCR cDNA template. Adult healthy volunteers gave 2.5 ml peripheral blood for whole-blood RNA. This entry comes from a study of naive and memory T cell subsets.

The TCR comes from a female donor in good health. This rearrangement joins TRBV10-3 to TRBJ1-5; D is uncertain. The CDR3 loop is CAISEGPCNQPQHF. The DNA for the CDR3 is TGTGCCATCAGTGAGGGGCCCTGCAATCAGCCCCAGCATTTT.